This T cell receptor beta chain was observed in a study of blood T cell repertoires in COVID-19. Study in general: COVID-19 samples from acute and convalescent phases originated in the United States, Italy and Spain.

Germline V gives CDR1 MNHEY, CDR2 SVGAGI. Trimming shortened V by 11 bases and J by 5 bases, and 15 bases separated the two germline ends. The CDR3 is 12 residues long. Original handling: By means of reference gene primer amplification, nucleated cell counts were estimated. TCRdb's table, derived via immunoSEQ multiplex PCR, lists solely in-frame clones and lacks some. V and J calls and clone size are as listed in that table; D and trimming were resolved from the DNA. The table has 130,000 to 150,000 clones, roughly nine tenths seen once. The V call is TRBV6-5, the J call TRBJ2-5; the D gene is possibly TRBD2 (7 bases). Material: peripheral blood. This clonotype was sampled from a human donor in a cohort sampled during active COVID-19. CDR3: CAVRGAGETQYF. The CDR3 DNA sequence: TGTGCCGTTCGGGGGGCAGGGGAGACCCAGTACTTC.